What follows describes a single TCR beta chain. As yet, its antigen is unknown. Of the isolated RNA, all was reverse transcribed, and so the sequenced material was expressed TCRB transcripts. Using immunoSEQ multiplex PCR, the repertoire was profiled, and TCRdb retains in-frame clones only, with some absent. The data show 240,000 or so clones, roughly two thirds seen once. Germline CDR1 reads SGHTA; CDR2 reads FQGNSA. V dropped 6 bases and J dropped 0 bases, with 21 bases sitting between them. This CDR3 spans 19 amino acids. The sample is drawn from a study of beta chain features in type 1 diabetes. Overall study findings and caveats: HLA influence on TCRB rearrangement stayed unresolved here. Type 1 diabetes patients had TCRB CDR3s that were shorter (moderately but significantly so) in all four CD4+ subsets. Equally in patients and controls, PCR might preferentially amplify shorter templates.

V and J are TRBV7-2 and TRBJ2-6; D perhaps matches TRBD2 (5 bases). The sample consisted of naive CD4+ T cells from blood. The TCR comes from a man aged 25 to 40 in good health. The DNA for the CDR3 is TGTGCCAGCAGTCCTCCTTGGGGAGATTTAAACTCTGGGGCCAACGTCCTGACTTTC. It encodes CASSPPWGDLNSGANVLTF.